What follows is one TCR beta chain and its context. Its antigen is still unknown. These data belong to a study of response to subunit inactivated influenza vaccine. The V and J ends lost 5 bases and 5 bases, in that order; junction bases with no gene match: 9. Germline values: CDR1 SGHVS, CDR2 FNYEAQ. The length of the CDR3 is 14 residues. Study-level results: With each seasonal influenza vaccination, the authors suggested, few new T cells are recruited.

TCRdb reanalysed the RT-PCR reads using MiXCR and keeps one entry per CDR3 protein. The sample lists roughly 790,000 distinct CDR3 sequences; around 21% were seen once. The starting material was PBMCs from blood, obtained 5 days after vaccination. The chain couples TRBV7-6 to TRBJ2-7; 7 positions agree with TRBD1. This receptor was taken from a man aged 50 or older who received an inactivated influenza vaccine. The CDR3 DNA sequence: TGTGCCAGCAGCCACGGACAGGCCCTTAACGAGCAGTACTTC. Its protein is CASSHGQALNEQYF.